The source of this T cell receptor beta chain is a study of cytotoxic CD8 clonotypes in ibrutinib-treated CLL. Study-wide findings and caveats: Clonality, elevated at ibrutinib response, dropped back toward baseline at progression.

The assay was immunoSEQ multiplex PCR, and TCRdb's table has in-frame clones only and misses some. The sample includes more than 110,000 clones, 76% of them seen just once. This CDR3 spans 12 amino acids. V dropped 0 bases and J dropped 2 bases, with 2 bases sitting between them. Germline lookup yields CDR1 SGHRS and CDR2 YFSETQ. To note about this clone: Its specificity is unknown.

The specimen was PBMCs, collected after 24 months of ibrutinib treatment. This sequence originates from a human donor with chronic lymphocytic leukemia. This chain links TRBV5-1 with TRBJ2-5; D call uncertain. The CDR3 nucleotides are TGCGCCAGCAGCTTGGAACAAGAGACCCAGTACTTC. Encoded protein: CASSLEQETQYF. The full variable domain, its missing parts supplied by reference TRBV5-1 and TRBJ2-5, is KAGVTQTPRYLIKTRGQQVTLSCSPISGHRSVSWYQQTPGQGLQFLFEYFSETQRNKGNFPGRFSGRQFSNSRSEMNVSTLELGDSALYLCASSLEQETQYFGPGTRLLVL.